This T cell receptor beta chain was identified in a study of cytomegalovirus exposure and HLA in healthy donors. Germline CDR1 is SGHRS and CDR2 is YFSETQ. With 0 bases removed from V and 12 bases from J, the gap between germline ends came to 21 bases. The CDR3 covers 16 residues. 60 Vbeta and 13 Jbeta primers were used in PCR. The assay was immunoSEQ multiplex PCR, and TCRdb's table has in-frame clones only and misses some. The sample has over 150,000 clones, roughly 80% seen once. The TCR was taken from a man younger than 35 in good health and CMV-seropositive. The V gene is TRBV5-1, the J gene TRBJ1-4; D ambiguous. The sequencing sample was made of PBMCs. Here the CDR3 DNA reads TGCGCCAGCAGCTTGGGGCGGACTGCAACTAATGTGCAACTGTTTTTT. Encoded protein: CASSLGRTATNVQLFF.